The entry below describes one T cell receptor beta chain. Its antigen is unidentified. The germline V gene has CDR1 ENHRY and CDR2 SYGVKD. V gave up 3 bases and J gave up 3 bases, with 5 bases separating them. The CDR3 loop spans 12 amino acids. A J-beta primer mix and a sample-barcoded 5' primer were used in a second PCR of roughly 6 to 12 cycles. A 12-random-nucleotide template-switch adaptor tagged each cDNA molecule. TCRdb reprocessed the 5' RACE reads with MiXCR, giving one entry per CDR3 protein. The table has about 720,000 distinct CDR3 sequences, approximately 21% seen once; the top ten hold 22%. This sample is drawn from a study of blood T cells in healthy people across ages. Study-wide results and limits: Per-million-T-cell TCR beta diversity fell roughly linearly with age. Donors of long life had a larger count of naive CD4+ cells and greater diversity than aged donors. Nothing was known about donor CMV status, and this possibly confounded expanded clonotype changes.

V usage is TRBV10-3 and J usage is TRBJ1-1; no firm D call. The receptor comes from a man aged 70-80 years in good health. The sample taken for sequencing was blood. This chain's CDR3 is CAISEVDTEAFF. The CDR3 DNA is TGTGCCATCAGTGAAGTGGACACTGAAGCTTTCTTT.